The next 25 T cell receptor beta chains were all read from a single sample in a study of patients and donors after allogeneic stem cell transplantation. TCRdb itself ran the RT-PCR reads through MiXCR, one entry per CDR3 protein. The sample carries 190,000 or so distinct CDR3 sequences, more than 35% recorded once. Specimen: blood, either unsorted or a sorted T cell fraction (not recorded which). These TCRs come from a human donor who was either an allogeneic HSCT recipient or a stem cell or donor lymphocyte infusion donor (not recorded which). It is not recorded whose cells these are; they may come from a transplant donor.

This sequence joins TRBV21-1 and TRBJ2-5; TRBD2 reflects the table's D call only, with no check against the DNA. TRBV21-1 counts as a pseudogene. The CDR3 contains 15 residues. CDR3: CASGGSSGGTETQYF. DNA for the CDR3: TGTGCCAGCGGGGGCTCTAGCGGGGGCACAGAGACCCAGTACTTC.

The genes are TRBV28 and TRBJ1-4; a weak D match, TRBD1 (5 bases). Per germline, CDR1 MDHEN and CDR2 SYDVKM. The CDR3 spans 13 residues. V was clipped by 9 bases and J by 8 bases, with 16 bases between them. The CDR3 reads CASPPGVKEKLFF. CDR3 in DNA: TGTGCCAGTCCGCCGGGGGTCAAGGAAAAACTGTTTTTT.

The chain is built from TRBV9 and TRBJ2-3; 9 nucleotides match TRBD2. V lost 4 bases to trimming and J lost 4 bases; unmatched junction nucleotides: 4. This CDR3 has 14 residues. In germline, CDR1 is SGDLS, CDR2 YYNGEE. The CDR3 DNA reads TGTGCCAGCAGCTTGCGGGGGGGGTCAGATACGCAGTATTTT. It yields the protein CASSLRGGSDTQYF.

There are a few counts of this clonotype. The CDR3 loop reads CASTTDMNTEAFF. The CDR3 DNA follows: TGTGCCTCCACGACAGATATGAACACTGAAGCTTTCTTT. The V call is TRBV10-3, the J call TRBJ1-1; perhaps TRBD1 as D (5 bases). The ends were cut back, 11 bases at V and 0 bases at J, with 13 bases in the middle. The V gene's germline CDR1 is ENHRY and CDR2 SYGVKD. The CDR3 totals 13 residues.

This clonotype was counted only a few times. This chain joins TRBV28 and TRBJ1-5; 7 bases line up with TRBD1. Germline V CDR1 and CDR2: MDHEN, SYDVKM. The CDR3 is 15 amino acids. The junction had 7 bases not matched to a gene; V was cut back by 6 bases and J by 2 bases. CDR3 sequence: CASRQGPGGNQPQHF. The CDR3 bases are TGTGCCAGCAGACAGGGGCCCGGGGGCAATCAGCCCCAGCATTTT. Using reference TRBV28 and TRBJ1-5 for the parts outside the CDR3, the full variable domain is DVKVTQSSRYLVKRTGEKVFLECVQDMDHENMFWYRQDPGLGLRLIYFSYDVKMKEKGDIPEGYSVSREKKERFSLILESASTNQTSMYLCASRQGPGGNQPQHFGDGTRLSIL.

In nucleotides, the CDR3 is TGCGCCGAAACAGGGAACGGTGAGCAGTTCTTC. This codes for CAETGNGEQFF. The V gene is TRBV5-1, the J gene TRBJ2-1; D is perhaps TRBD1 (6 bases). Germline V gene data show CDR1 as SGHRS and CDR2 as YFSETQ. Trimming shortened V by 10 bases and J by 9 bases, and 14 bases separated the two germline ends. There are 11 residues in the CDR3.

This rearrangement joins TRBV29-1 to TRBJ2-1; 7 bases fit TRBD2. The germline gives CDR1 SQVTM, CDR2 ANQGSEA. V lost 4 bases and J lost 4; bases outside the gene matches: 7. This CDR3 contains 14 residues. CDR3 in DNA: TGCAGCGTTGTAAGCGGGACTACATACAATGAGCAGTTCTTC. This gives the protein CSVVSGTTYNEQFF.

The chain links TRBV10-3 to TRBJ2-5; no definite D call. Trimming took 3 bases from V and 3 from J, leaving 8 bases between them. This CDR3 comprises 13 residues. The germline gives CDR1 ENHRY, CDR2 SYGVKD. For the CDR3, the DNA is TGTGCCATCAGTGATACAGCCAAAGAGACCCAGTACTTC. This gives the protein CAISDTAKETQYF.

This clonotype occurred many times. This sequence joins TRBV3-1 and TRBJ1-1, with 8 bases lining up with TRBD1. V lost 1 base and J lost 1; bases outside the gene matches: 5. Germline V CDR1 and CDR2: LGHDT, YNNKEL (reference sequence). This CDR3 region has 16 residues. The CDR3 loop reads CASSQGTGYSNTEAFF. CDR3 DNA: TGTGCCAGCAGCCAAGGGACAGGGTATTCGAACACTGAAGCTTTCTTT.

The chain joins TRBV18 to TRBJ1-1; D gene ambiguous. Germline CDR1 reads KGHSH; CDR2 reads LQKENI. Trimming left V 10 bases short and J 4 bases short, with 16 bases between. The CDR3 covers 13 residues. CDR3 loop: CATAVTGSTEAFF. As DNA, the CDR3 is TGTGCCACCGCGGTTACGGGCAGCACTGAAGCTTTCTTT.

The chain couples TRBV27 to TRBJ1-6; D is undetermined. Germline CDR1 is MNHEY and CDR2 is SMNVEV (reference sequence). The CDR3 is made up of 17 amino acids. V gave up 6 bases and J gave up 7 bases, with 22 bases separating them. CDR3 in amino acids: CASSKYGRQDPNSPLHF. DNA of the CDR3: TGTGCCAGCAGCAAATACGGGCGCCAAGACCCCAATTCACCCCTCCACTTT.

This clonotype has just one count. The CDR3 loop is CASSQEIGAYYEQYF. CDR3 coding DNA: TGCGCCAGCAGCCAAGAAATCGGAGCCTACTACGAGCAGTACTTC. V and J are TRBV4-1 and TRBJ2-7, with no clear D. Between the trimmed V and J ends, which lost 0 bases and 3 bases, there was a span of 12 bases. Germline CDR1 and CDR2: MGHRA and YSYEKL. The CDR3 covers 15 residues.

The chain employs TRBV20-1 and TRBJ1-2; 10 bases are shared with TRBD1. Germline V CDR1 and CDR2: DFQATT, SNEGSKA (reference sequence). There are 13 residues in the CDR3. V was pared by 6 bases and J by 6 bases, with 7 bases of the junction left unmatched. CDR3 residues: CSARRDRGDGYTF. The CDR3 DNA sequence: TGCAGTGCCAGGAGGGACAGGGGCGATGGCTACACCTTC.

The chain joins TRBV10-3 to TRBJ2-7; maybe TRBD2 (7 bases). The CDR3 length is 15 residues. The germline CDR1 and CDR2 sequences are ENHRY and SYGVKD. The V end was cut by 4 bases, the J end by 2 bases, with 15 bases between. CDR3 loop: CAISGHGGQAYEQYF. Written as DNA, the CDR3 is TGTGCCATCAGTGGTCACGGGGGGCAGGCCTACGAGCAGTACTTC.

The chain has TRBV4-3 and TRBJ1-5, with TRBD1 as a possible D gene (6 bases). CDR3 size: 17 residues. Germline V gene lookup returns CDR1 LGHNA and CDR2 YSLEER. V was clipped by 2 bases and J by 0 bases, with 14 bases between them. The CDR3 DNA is TGCGCCAGCAGCCAATATCTGGACAGCAATAGCAATCAGCCCCAGCATTTT. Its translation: CASSQYLDSNSNQPQHF.

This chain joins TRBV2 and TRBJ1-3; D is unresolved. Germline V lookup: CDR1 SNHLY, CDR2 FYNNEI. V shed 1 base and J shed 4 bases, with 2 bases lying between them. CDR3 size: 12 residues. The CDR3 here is CASSEVGNTIYF. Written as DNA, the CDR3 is TGTGCCAGCAGTGAAGTGGGAAACACCATATATTTT.

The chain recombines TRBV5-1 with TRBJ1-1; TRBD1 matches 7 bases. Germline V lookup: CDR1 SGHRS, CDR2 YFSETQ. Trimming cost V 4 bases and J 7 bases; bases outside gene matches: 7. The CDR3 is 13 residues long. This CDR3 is CASSDDRANEAFF. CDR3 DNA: TGCGCCAGCAGCGATGACAGGGCAAATGAAGCTTTCTTT.

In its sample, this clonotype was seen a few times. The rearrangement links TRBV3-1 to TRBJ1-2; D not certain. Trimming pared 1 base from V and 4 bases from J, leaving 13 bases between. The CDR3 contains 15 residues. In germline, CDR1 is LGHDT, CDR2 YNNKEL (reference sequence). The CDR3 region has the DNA TGTGCCAGCAGCCAAGCTGCGGCTCAGCTCTATGGCTACACCTTC. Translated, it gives CASSQAAAQLYGYTF.

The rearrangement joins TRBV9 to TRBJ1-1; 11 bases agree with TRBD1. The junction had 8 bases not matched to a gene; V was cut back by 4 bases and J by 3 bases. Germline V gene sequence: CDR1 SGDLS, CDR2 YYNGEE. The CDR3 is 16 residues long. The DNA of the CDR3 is TGTGCCAGCAGCCAGGACAGGGGGCAGAGGCACACTGAAGCTTTCTTT. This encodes CASSQDRGQRHTEAFF.

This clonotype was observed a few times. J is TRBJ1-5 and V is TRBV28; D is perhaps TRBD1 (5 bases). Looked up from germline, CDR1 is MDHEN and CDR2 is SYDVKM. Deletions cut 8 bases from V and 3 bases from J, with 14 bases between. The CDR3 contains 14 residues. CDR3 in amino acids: CASQGGTHNQPQHF. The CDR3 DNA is TGTGCCAGCCAGGGAGGGACCCACAATCAGCCCCAGCATTTT.

The CDR3, as DNA: TGCGCCAGCAGGGACAGGGTTGAAGTAGTAGGTGAAAAACTGTTTTTT. As protein: CASRDRVEVVGEKLFF. The V gene is TRBV4-1, the J gene TRBJ1-4, with 8 bases aligning to TRBD1. Losses at the gene ends were 6 bases for V and 7 bases for J; bases not matched to a gene: 13. The CDR3 loop spans 16 amino acids. Looked up from germline, CDR1 is MGHRA and CDR2 is YSYEKL.

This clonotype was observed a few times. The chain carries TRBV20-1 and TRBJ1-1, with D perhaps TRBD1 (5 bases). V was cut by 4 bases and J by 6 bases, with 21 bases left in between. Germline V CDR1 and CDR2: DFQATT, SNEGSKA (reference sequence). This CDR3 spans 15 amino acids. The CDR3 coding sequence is TGCAGTGCTATTCAGGGAGGTCGAGGTCGGGCTGAAGCTTTCTTT. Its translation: CSAIQGGRGRAEAFF.

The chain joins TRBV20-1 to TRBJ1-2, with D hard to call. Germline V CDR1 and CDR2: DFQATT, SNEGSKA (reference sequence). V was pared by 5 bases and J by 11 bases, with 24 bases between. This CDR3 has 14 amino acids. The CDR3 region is CSAAEIQTRTRYTF. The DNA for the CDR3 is TGCAGTGCTGCGGAGATCCAAACCCGGACGAGGTACACCTTC.

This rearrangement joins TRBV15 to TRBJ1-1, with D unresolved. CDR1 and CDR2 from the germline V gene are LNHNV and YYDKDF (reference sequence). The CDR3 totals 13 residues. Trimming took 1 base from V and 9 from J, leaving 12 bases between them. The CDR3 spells CATSRGLAEQAFF. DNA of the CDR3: TGTGCCACCAGCAGAGGGTTGGCAGAGCAAGCTTTCTTT.

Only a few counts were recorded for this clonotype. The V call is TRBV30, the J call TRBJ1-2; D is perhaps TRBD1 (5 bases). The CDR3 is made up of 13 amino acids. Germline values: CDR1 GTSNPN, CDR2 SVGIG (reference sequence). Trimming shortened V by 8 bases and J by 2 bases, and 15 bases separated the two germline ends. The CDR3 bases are TGTGCCGTCCTCTCGGGGGAGAACTATGGCTACACCTTC. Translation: CAVLSGENYGYTF.